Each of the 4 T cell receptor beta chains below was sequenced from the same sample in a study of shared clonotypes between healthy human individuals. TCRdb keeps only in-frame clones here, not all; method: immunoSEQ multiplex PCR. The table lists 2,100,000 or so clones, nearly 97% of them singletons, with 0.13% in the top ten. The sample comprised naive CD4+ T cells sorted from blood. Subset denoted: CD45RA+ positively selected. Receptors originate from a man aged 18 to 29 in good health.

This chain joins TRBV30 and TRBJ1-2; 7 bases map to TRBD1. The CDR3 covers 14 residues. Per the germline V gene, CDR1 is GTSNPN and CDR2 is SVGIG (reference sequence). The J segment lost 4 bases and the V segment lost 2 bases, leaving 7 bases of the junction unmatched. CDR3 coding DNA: TGTGCCTGGAGTTCATCGACAGGGTCCTATGGCTACACCTTC. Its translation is CAWSSSTGSYGYTF.

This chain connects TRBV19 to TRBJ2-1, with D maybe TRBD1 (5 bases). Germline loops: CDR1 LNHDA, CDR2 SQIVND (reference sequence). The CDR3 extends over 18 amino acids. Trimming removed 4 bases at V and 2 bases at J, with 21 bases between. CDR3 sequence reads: CASSKDKTTGATYNEQFF. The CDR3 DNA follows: TGTGCCAGTAGTAAGGACAAAACTACCGGAGCCACCTACAATGAGCAGTTCTTC. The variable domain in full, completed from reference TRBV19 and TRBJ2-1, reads DGGITQSPKYLFRKEGQNVTLSCEQNLNHDAMYWYRQDPGQGLRLIYYSQIVNDFQKGDIAEGYSVSREKKESFPLTVTSAQKNPTAFYLCASSKDKTTGATYNEQFFGPGTRLTVL.

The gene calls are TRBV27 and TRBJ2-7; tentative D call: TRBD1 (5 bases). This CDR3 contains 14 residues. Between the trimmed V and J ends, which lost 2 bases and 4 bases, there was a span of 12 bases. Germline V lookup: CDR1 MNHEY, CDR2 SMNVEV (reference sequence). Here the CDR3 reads CASSLRGPPYEQYF. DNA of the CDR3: TGTGCCAGCAGTTTAAGGGGCCCGCCATACGAGCAGTACTTC.

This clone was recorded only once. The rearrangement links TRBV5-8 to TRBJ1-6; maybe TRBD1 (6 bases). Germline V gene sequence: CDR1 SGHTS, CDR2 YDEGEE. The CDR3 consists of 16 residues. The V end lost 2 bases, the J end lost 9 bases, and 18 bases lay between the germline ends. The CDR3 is CASSLGQLIGRSPLHF. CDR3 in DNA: TGTGCCAGCAGCTTAGGACAGCTTATAGGTCGTTCACCCCTCCACTTT.